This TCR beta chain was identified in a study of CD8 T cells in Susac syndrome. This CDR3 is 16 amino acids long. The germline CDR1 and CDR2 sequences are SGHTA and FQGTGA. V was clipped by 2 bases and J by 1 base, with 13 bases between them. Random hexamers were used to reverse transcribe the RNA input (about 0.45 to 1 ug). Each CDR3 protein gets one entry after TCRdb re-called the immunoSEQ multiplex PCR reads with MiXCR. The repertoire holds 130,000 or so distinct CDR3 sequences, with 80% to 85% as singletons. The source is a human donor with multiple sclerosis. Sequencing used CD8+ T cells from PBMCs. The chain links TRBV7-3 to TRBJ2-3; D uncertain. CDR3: CASSLSCLGCTDTQYF. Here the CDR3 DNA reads TGTGCCAGCAGCTTATCATGTCTCGGGTGCACAGATACGCAGTATTTT. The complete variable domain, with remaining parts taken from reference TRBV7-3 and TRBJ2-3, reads GAGVSQTPSNKVTEKGKYVELRCDPISGHTALYWYRQSLGQGPEFLIYFQGTGAADDSGLPNDRFFAVRPEGSVSTLKIQRTERGDSAVYLCASSLSCLGCTDTQYFGPGTRLTVL.